The 26 T cell receptor beta chains listed next were all sequenced from one sample in a study of control samples from healthy donors and cancer patients. Clones were sequenced by immunoSEQ multiplex PCR, and TCRdb holds only the in-frame ones, with some missing. The profile covers 120,000 or so clones, with about 91% appearing a single time and roughly 9.4% taken by the ten largest. The sequencing sample was made of blood. The receptors stem from a man younger than 30 in good health.

DNA for the CDR3: TGTGCCATCAGTTGGGGGCTGAACTATGGCTACACCTTC. Protein product: CAISWGLNYGYTF. The V and J genes are TRBV10-3 and TRBJ1-2; weak D call: TRBD1 (6 bases). V dropped 5 bases and J dropped 2 bases, with 9 bases sitting between them. The germline V gene has CDR1 ENHRY and CDR2 SYGVKD. The CDR3 loop spans 13 amino acids.

This chain joins TRBV7-3 and TRBJ2-7; weak D call: TRBD1 (6 bases). Germline assignment: CDR1 SGHTA and CDR2 FQGTGA. The CDR3 totals 16 residues. V lost 2 bases to trimming and J lost 0 bases, with 14 bases between them. The CDR3 sequence is CASSLDSETGSYEQYF. The DNA of the CDR3 is TGTGCCAGCAGCTTAGATTCCGAGACAGGCTCCTACGAGCAGTACTTC.

This clone was counted only a few times. The chain couples TRBV13 to TRBJ1-3; D is ambiguous. The CDR3 runs 16 residues. Germline CDR1 and CDR2: PRHDT and FYEKMQ (reference sequence). V was trimmed by 4 bases and J by 4 bases, leaving 17 bases between them. CDR3 in amino acids: CASSYGSRASGNTIYF. The CDR3 nucleotides are TGTGCCAGCAGCTACGGGTCCCGGGCATCAGGAAACACCATATATTTT.

The J gene is TRBJ1-2, the V gene TRBV6-1; 7 positions agree with TRBD1. The CDR3 has 13 residues. Per germline, CDR1 MNHNS and CDR2 SASEGT. The trim removed 2 bases at V and 9 bases at J, leaving 6 bases unmatched. In DNA, the CDR3 is TGTGCCAGCAGTGAACACAGGGGCGGTCGCTACACCTTC. Its translation: CASSEHRGGRYTF.

The chain joins TRBV23-1 to TRBJ1-5; D gene uncertain. TRBV23-1 is treated as an ORF (open reading frame) with a function not yet certain. The V gene lost 0 bases and the J gene lost 1 base, with 4 bases spanning the gap. CDR3 size: 14 residues. CDR3 sequence (DNA): TGCGCCAGCAGTCAATCAGGGAGCAATCAGCCCCAGCATTTT. This sequence encodes CASSQSGSNQPQHF.

The chain has TRBV7-3 and TRBJ2-3; D is perhaps TRBD1 (6 bases). This CDR3 has 17 residues. Trimming pared 3 bases from V and 4 bases from J, leaving 20 bases between. Germline V gene sequence: CDR1 SGHTA, CDR2 FQGTGA. DNA of the CDR3: TGTGCCAGCAGCTTGCAATATACAGGGATAGAGGCAGATACGCAGTATTTT. Translating gives CASSLQYTGIEADTQYF.

In DNA, the CDR3 is TGTGCCAGCAGTTATTTCAGGGAAGAGACCCAGTACTTC. Translation: CASSYFREETQYF. The V and J genes are TRBV6-5 and TRBJ2-5; a possible D gene is TRBD1 (5 bases). V gave up 3 bases and J gave up 3 bases, with 8 bases separating them. The CDR3 extends over 13 amino acids. CDR1 is MNHEY and CDR2 is SVGAGI in the germline V gene.

J is TRBJ2-3 and V is TRBV5-1; the match to TRBD2 covers 8 bases. The J segment lost 4 bases and the V segment lost 0 bases, leaving 4 bases of the junction unmatched. The CDR3 consists of 15 residues. From germline, CDR1 is SGHRS and CDR2 YFSETQ. The CDR3 sequence: CASSLGGTRSDTQYF. In DNA, the CDR3 is TGCGCCAGCAGCTTGGGAGGGACTAGGTCAGATACGCAGTATTTT.

This sequence joins TRBV11-2 and TRBJ2-1, with D tentatively TRBD1 (6 bases). Germline V gives CDR1 SGHAT, CDR2 FQNNGV. This CDR3 comprises 11 residues. Trimming left V 5 bases short and J 9 bases short, with 8 bases between. CDR3 protein: CASSRRGEQFF. Here the CDR3 DNA reads TGTGCCAGCAGCCGCAGGGGTGAGCAGTTCTTC.

The chain is built from TRBV20-1 and TRBJ2-2; tentative D call: TRBD1 (5 bases). The CDR3 length is 15 residues. V was trimmed by 3 bases and J by 5 bases, leaving 16 bases between them. Per germline, CDR1 DFQATT and CDR2 SNEGSKA (reference sequence). The CDR3 DNA reads TGCAGTGCTAGTGATCAGGGAACTTTGACCGGGGAGCTGTTTTTT. The encoded protein is CSASDQGTLTGELFF.

CDR3 nucleotides: TGTGCCAGCAGCATCGTCTACAGGAACACTGAAGCTTTCTTT. Protein sequence: CASSIVYRNTEAFF. V is TRBV6-6 and J is TRBJ1-1, with unresolved D. The CDR3 sequence is 14 residues long. V shed 6 bases and J shed 1 base, with 12 bases lying between them. Germline values: CDR1 MNHNY, CDR2 SVGAGI (reference sequence).

The chain couples TRBV3-1 (or the pseudogene TRBV3-2) to TRBJ2-3, with 13 bases matching TRBD2. The CDR3 extends over 19 amino acids. Germline trimming cut 6 bases from V and 0 bases from J; bases unmatched to any gene: 12. Germline values: CDR1 LGHDT, CDR2 YNNKEL (reference sequence). CDR3 in amino acids: CASSPTSGGPLISTDTQYF. In DNA form, the CDR3 reads TGTGCCAGCAGTCCGACTAGCGGGGGGCCCCTCATAAGCACAGATACGCAGTATTTT.

V gene TRBV15 combines with J gene TRBJ1-3; D unresolved. Germline V lookup: CDR1 LNHNV, CDR2 YYDKDF (reference sequence). CDR3 size: 14 residues. With 4 bases removed from V and 8 bases from J, the gap between germline ends came to 15 bases. The chain's CDR3 is CATSTFMTIDTIYF. CDR3 nucleotide sequence: TGTGCCACCAGCACCTTTATGACAATAGACACCATATATTTT.

The gene calls are TRBV18 and TRBJ1-1, with a weak D call TRBD1 (6 bases). The CDR3 consists of 14 residues. Trimming pared 2 bases from V and 3 bases from J, leaving 10 bases between. CDR1 is KGHSH and CDR2 is LQKENI in the germline V gene. The CDR3 loop is CASSPTGRDTEAFF. CDR3 nucleotides: TGTGCCAGCTCACCAACAGGGAGGGACACTGAAGCTTTCTTT.

This rearrangement joins TRBV5-1 to TRBJ1-1; D is uncertain. V was shortened by 4 bases and J by 4 bases, with 11 bases between the two germline ends. Germline CDR1 SGHRS, CDR2 YFSETQ. The CDR3 is made up of 13 amino acids. For the CDR3, the DNA is TGCGCCAGCAGCGCACGGAGCGGCACTGAAGCTTTCTTT. This codes for CASSARSGTEAFF.

This chain joins TRBV4-2 and TRBJ1-2, with D perhaps TRBD1 (5 bases). The germline CDR1 and CDR2 sequences are LGHNA and YNFKEQ. Trimming stripped 3 bases from V and 1 base from J, with 15 bases between. This CDR3 is built from 16 residues. The CDR3 nucleotides read TGTGCCAGCAGCCAGCAGTGGGGGAACGATAACTATGGCTACACCTTC. Its protein product is CASSQQWGNDNYGYTF.

The chain employs TRBV7-2 and TRBJ1-6; D may be TRBD1 (6 bases). Between the trimmed V and J ends, which lost 5 bases and 1 base, there was a span of 15 bases. CDR1 is SGHTA, CDR2 FQGNSA, per germline. This CDR3 has 17 amino acids. DNA of the CDR3: TGTGCCAGCAGCGAAATGAGTCAGGGGTCCTATAATTCACCCCTCCACTTT. Protein product: CASSEMSQGSYNSPLHF.

The chain recombines TRBV6-5 with TRBJ1-2; 8 bases are shared with TRBD1. This CDR3 spans 15 amino acids. The ends lost 2 bases at V and 3 bases at J; junction bases unmatched: 5. Germline CDR1 MNHEY, CDR2 SVGAGI. DNA of the CDR3: TGTGCCAGCAGTTACGTCGGACAGGGTGACTATGGCTACACCTTC. Amino acid sequence: CASSYVGQGDYGYTF.

The CDR3 here is CASSKYNEQFF. For the CDR3, the DNA is TGCGCCAGCAGCAAGTACAATGAGCAGTTCTTC. The chain uses TRBV5-1 and TRBJ2-1, with D unclear. Trimming removed 4 bases from V and 4 bases from J, with 3 bases in between. Germline V gene sequence: CDR1 SGHRS, CDR2 YFSETQ. CDR3 length equals 11 residues.

The chain combines TRBV6-6 with TRBJ1-3, with D tentatively TRBD1 (6 bases). The CDR3 extends over 17 amino acids. V was trimmed by 5 bases and J by 0 bases, leaving 17 bases between them. Per the germline V gene, CDR1 is MNHNY and CDR2 is SVGAGI (reference sequence). Here the CDR3 DNA reads TGTGCCAGCAGTCCTTGGACAGCTTTTAGCTCTGGAAACACCATATATTTT. Translating it yields CASSPWTAFSSGNTIYF.

The J gene is TRBJ2-3, the V gene TRBV6-4; 10 bases align to TRBD2. Germline CDR1 reads MRHNA; CDR2 reads SNTAGT. V was clipped by 6 bases and J by 1 base; unmatched bases: 1. The CDR3 is 14 residues long. The CDR3 nucleotides are TGTGCCAGCAGCCTAGCGGGGGGCACAGATACGCAGTATTTT. It specifies CASSLAGGTDTQYF.

V and J are TRBV4-2 and TRBJ2-2; 10 bases agree with TRBD2. The CDR3 has 18 residues. Unmatched junction bases numbered 7, after V lost 3 bases and J lost 0 bases. Germline assignment: CDR1 LGHNA and CDR2 YNFKEQ. The DNA of the CDR3 is TGTGCCAGCAGCCAGGAGCCTAGCGGGGGAGCGAACACCGGGGAGCTGTTTTTT. This codes for CASSQEPSGGANTGELFF.

This chain joins TRBV29-1 and TRBJ2-7, with TRBD2 as a possible D gene (6 bases). V lost 3 bases and J 0 bases, leaving 12 bases between the germline ends. From germline, CDR1 is SQVTM and CDR2 ANQGSEA. CDR3 length: 14 residues. CDR3 sequence (DNA): TGCAGCGTTGAGGCTCCCGGGAGCTCCTACGAGCAGTACTTC. Translation gives CSVEAPGSSYEQYF.

V is TRBV27 and J is TRBJ1-1, with 9 bases that match TRBD1. Germline V gene data show CDR1 as MNHEY and CDR2 as SMNVEV (reference sequence). The J segment lost 7 bases and the V segment lost 2 bases, leaving 5 bases of the junction unmatched. The CDR3 spans 14 residues. CDR3 nucleotides: TGTGCCAGCAGTTTAGGACAGGGGTTGGGTGAAGCTTTCTTT. It translates to CASSLGQGLGEAFF.

This clone turned up a few times. The CDR3 loop reads CASSEGEGSGTEAFF. The DNA for the CDR3 is TGTGCCAGCAGTGAAGGAGAGGGATCGGGAACTGAAGCTTTCTTT. This chain connects TRBV6-1 to TRBJ1-1; D unresolved. This CDR3 has 15 residues. The V end was cut by 1 base, the J end by 5 bases, with 14 bases between. Per the germline V gene, CDR1 is MNHNS and CDR2 is SASEGT.

This clone came up a few times. The genes are TRBV9 and TRBJ1-6; D not resolved. The germline gives CDR1 SGDLS, CDR2 YYNGEE. The CDR3 covers 14 residues. V lost 4 bases and J 5 bases, leaving 10 bases between the germline ends. DNA of the CDR3: TGTGCCAGCAGCCCTGGACTCCATAATTCACCCCTCCACTTT. Translated, it gives CASSPGLHNSPLHF.